This is a list of T cell receptor beta chains from one sample in a study of T cell responses to AZD1222 COVID-19 vaccine. Method: immunoSEQ multiplex PCR; TCRdb's copy keeps in-frame clones and lacks some. The sample consists of tens of thousands of clones, approximately 89% of them appearing once. Source: peripheral blood, taken 28 days after the second AZD1222 dose. The origin of the receptors is an adult who received the AZD1222 COVID-19 vaccine. Each CDR3 is given with its conserved first and last residue. The order of the fields is D gene, J gene, V gene, clone size, CDR3 DNA, CDR3 protein. The D gene is left open where the match is weak. Size tells how often a clone was seen (once, few, many) or the class of an expanded clone, and some rows leave it out.

>TRBD1|TRBJ1-5|TRBV30|.
TGTGCCTGGAGGTACCGGGACAGGGATAGCAATCAGCCCCAGCATTTT
CAWRYRDRDSNQPQHF
>TRBD2|TRBJ2-7|TRBV5-1|few
TGCGCCAGCAGAATAGCGGGAGAGGTCTCCTACGAGCAGTACTTC
CASRIAGEVSYEQYF
>.|TRBJ2-5|TRBV19|.
TGTGCCAGTAGTAGGAAAGAGACCCAGTACTTC
CASSRKETQYF
>TRBD1|TRBJ1-4|TRBV7-9|.
TGTGCCAGCAGCAATTCCGGGACAGGGGTCTCGAATGAAAAACTGTTTTTT
CASSNSGTGVSNEKLFF
>.|TRBJ2-7|TRBV7-8|.
TGTGCCAGCAGCTTAGCGGAGGTTAGTGCTGTCTACGAGCAGTACTTC
CASSLAEVSAVYEQYF
>.|TRBJ1-3|TRBV2|few
TGTGCCAGCACAGAGGACAGTGGCTCTGGAAACACCATATATTTT
CASTEDSGSGNTIYF
>.|TRBJ2-7|TRBV6-2/TRBV6-3|.
TGTGCCAGCAGTTACGCAGCAGAATCTTCCTACGAGCAGTACTTC
CASSYAAESSYEQYF
>.|TRBJ1-5|TRBV4-1|few
TGCGCCAGCAGTCCACTGACTGACAATTTCAATCAGCCCCAGCATTTT
CASSPLTDNFNQPQHF
>.|TRBJ1-5|TRBV6-1|once
TGTGCCAGCAGTGATGGGGCTGGTCAGCCCCAGCATTTT
CASSDGAGQPQHF
>TRBD2|TRBJ2-5|TRBV28|.
TGTGCCAGCAGGATCGGGCTAGCGGGGGGGCAGCAAGAGACCCAGTACTTC
CASRIGLAGGQQETQYF
>TRBD1|TRBJ1-6|TRBV6-2/TRBV6-3|.
TGTGCCAGCAGTTACACCGGGACAGGGGTGATTTCACCCCTCCACTTT
CASSYTGTGVISPLHF
>.|TRBJ1-4|TRBV25-1|.
TGTGCCAGCCTCAGTGGAAAACTGTTTTTT
CASLSGKLFF
>.|TRBJ2-1|TRBV6-2/TRBV6-3|.
TGTGCCAGCAGTAGTAGCGGATCCTACAATGAGCAGTTCTTC
CASSSSGSYNEQFF
>.|TRBJ2-7|TRBV6-5|.
TGTGCCAGCAGTTACTCGAACGCTCTCATGTACGAGCAGTACTTC
CASSYSNALMYEQYF
>.|TRBJ1-2|TRBV2|once
TGTGCCAGCATTCCCGCCCGGGCCCGCAGCTATGGCTACACCTTC
CASIPARARSYGYTF
>.|TRBJ1-1|TRBV11-2|.
TGTGCCAGCAGCTTAACCCCCGTGAACACTGAAGCTTTCTTT
CASSLTPVNTEAFF
>TRBD1|TRBJ2-1|TRBV5-1|.
TGCGCCAGCAGCTCGGACCCTGTGGGGACAGGGAACAATGAGCAGTTCTTC
CASSSDPVGTGNNEQFF
>.|TRBJ2-7|TRBV10-3|.
TGTGCCATCAGCACGGACCGGACCTTTAGCGAGCAGTACTTC
CAISTDRTFSEQYF
>TRBD1|TRBJ2-5|TRBV28|.
TGTGCCAGCAGTTCGACATTGGGGACAGGAGACCAAGAGACCCAGTACTTC
CASSSTLGTGDQETQYF
>.|TRBJ1-1|TRBV5-4|.
TGTGCCAGCAGCTCCGAGGGCACTGAAGCTTTCTTT
CASSSEGTEAFF
>TRBD2|TRBJ2-3|TRBV10-2|.
TGCGCCAGCAGGGTACAGCCGGGGGGGGATACGCAGTATTTT
CASRVQPGGDTQYF
>TRBD2|TRBJ2-1|TRBV11-3|.
TGTGCCAGCAGCTTAATATCGTTCGGCGGGAGAGGTTTCAATGAGCAGTTCTTC
CASSLISFGGRGFNEQFF
>.|TRBJ1-2|TRBV9|.
TGTGCCAGCAGCGTCAGACCCGGAGGGGCCTATGGCTACACCTTC
CASSVRPGGAYGYTF